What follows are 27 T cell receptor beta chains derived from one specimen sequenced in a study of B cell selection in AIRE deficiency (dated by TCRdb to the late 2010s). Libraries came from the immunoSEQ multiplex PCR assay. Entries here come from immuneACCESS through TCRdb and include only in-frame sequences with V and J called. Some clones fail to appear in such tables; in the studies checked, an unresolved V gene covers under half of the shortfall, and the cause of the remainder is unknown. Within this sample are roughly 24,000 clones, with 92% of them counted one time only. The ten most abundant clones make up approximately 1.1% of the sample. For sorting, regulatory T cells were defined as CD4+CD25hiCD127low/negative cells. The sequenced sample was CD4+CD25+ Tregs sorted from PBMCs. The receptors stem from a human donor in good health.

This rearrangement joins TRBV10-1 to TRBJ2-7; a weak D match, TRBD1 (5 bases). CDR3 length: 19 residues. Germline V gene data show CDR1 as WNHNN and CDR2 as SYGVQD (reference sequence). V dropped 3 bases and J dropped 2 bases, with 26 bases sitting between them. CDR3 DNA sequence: TGCGCCAGCAGTGAAACCTCAGGGCTTGCGGTACGTCGGACCTACGAGCAGTACTTC. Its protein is CASSETSGLAVRRTYEQYF.

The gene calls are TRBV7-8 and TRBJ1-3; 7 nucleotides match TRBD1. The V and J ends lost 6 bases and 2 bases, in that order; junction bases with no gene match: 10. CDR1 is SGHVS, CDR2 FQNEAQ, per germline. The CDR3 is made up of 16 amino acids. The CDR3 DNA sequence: TGTGCCAGCAGAGGGAAGGGGGCCAACACTGGAAACACCATATATTTT. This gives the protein CASRGKGANTGNTIYF.

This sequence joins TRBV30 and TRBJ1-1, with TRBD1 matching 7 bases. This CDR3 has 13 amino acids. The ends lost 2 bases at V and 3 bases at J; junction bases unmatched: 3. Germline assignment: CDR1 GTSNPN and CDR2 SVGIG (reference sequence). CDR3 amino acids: CAWSRGLYTEAFF. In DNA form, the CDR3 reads TGTGCCTGGAGTAGGGGGCTGTACACTGAAGCTTTCTTT.

For the CDR3, the DNA is TGCGCCAGCAGCAACCCGGGACTAGCGGGGGCACGATCCTACGAGCAGTACTTC. It translates to CASSNPGLAGARSYEQYF. The chain joins TRBV5-1 to TRBJ2-7; the match to TRBD2 covers 14 bases. This CDR3 is 18 amino acids long. Trimming at V came to 4 bases and at J to 1 base, leaving 10 bases not matched to a gene. Germline V gene sequence: CDR1 SGHRS, CDR2 YFSETQ.

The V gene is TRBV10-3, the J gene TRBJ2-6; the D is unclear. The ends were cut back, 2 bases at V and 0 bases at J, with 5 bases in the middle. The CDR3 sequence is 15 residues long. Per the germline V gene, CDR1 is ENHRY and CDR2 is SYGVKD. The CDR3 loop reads CAISEKNSGANVLTF. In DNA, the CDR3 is TGTGCCATCAGTGAGAAGAACTCTGGGGCCAACGTCCTGACTTTC.

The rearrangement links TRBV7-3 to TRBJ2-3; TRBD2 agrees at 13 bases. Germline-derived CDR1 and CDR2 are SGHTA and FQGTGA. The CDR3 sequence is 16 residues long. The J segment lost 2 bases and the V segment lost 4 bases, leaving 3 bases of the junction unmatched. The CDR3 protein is CASSSGLAGVTDTQYF. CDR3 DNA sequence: TGTGCCAGCAGCTCCGGACTAGCGGGGGTCACAGATACGCAGTATTTT.

CDR3 coding DNA: TGTGCCACCAGCACGATTTTGACAGGGATTAGAAACACCATATATTTT. Translating it yields CATSTILTGIRNTIYF. The chain links TRBV15 to TRBJ1-3, with 7 bases aligning to TRBD1. V shed 4 bases, J shed 5 bases, and the junction held 11 bases outside the gene matches. Germline CDR1 reads LNHNV; CDR2 reads YYDKDF (reference sequence). The CDR3 length is 16 residues.

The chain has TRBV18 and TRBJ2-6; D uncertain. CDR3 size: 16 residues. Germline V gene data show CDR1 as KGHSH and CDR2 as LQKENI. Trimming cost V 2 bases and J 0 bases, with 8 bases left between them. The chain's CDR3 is CASSPAHDSGANVLTF. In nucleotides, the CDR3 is TGTGCCAGCTCACCAGCCCACGACTCTGGGGCCAACGTCCTGACTTTC.

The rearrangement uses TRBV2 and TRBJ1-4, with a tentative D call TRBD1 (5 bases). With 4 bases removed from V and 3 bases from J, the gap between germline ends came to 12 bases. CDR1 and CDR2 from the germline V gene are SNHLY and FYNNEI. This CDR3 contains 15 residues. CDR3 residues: CASSGSTTANEKLFF. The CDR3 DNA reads TGTGCCAGCAGTGGTTCCACGACAGCTAATGAAAAACTGTTTTTT.

The CDR3 coding sequence is TGTGCCAGCAGCCGCCACAGTTACAATGAGCAGTTCTTC. As protein: CASSRHSYNEQFF. V usage is TRBV6-1 and J usage is TRBJ2-1; the D is unclear. The CDR3 extends over 13 amino acids. Germline CDR1 and CDR2: MNHNS and SASEGT. Trimming took 6 bases from V and 4 from J, leaving 10 bases between them.

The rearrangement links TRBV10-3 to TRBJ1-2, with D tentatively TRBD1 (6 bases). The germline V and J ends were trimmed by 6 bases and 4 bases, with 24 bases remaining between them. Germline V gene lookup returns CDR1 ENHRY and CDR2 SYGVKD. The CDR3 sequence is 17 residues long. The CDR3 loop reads CAIRGSEDRETFYGYTF. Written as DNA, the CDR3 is TGTGCCATCAGGGGCTCCGAGGACAGAGAAACCTTCTATGGCTACACCTTC.

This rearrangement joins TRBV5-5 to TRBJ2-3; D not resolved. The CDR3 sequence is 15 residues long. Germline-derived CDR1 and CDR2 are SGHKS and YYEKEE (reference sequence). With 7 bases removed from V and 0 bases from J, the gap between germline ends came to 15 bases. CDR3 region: CASLKGSPSTDTQYF. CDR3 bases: TGTGCCAGCTTAAAGGGCTCTCCTAGCACAGATACGCAGTATTTT.

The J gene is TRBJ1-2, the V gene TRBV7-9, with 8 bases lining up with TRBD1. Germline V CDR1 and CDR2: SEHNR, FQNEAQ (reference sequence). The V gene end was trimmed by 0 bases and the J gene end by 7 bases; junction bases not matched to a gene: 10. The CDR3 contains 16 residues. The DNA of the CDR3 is TGTGCCAGCAGCTTAGCGTTGGCAGGGGGCTTCGGTGGCTACACCTTC. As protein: CASSLALAGGFGGYTF.

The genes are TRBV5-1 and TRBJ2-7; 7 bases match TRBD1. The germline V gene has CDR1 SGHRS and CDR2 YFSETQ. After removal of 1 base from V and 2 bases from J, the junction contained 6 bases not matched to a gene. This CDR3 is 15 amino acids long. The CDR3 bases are TGCGCCAGCAGCTTGTTGCCAGGGGGAACCTACGAGCAGTACTTC. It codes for CASSLLPGGTYEQYF.

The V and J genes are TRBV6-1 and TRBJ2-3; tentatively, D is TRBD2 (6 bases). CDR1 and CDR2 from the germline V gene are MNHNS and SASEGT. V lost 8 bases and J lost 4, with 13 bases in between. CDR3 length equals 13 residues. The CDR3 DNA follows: TGTGCCAGCGGGAGGCTAAACGCAGATACGCAGTATTTT. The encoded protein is CASGRLNADTQYF.

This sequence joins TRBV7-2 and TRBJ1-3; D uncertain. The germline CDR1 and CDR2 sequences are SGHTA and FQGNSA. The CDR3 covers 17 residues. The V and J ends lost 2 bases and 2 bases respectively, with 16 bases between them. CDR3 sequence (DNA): TGTGCCAGCAGCTTAACCGCAGGCGGAACTACTGGAAACACCATATATTTT. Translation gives CASSLTAGGTTGNTIYF.

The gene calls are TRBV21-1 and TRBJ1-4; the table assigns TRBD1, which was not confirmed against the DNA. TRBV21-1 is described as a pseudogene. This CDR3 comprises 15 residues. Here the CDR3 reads CASSKGQGPNEKLFF. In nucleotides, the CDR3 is TGTGCCAGCAGCAAAGGACAGGGGCCTAATGAAAAACTGTTTTTT.

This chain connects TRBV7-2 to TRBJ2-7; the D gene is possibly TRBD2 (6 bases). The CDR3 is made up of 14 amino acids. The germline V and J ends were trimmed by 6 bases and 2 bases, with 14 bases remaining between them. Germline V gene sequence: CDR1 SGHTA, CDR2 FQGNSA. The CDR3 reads CASSLGGAPYEQYF. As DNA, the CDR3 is TGTGCCAGCAGTTTGGGCGGGGCCCCCTACGAGCAGTACTTC.

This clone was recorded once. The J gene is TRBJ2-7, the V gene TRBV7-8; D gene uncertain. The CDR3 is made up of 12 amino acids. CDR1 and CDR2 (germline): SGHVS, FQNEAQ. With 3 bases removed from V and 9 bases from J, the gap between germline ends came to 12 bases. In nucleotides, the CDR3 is TGTGCCAGCAGCTTTAATAATTTAGGGCAGTACTTC. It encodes CASSFNNLGQYF.

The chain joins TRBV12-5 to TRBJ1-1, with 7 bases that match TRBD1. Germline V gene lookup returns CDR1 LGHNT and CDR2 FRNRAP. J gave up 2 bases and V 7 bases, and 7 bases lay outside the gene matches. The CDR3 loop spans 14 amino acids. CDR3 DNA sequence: TGTGCTAGTGTCAGGGGGATTCAAAACACTGAAGCTTTCTTT. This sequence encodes CASVRGIQNTEAFF.

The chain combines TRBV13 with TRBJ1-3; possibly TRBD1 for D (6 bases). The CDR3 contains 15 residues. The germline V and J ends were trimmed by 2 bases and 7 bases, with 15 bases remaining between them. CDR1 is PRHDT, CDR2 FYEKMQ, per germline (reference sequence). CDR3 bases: TGTGCCAGCAGCTTACAGGGGAGGACGGGGAACACCATATATTTT. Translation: CASSLQGRTGNTIYF.

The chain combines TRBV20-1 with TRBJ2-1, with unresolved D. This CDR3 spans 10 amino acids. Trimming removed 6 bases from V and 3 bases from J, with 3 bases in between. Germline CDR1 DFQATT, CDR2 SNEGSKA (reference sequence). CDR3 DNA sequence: TGCAGTGCCCACTACAATGAGCAGTTCTTC. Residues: CSAHYNEQFF.

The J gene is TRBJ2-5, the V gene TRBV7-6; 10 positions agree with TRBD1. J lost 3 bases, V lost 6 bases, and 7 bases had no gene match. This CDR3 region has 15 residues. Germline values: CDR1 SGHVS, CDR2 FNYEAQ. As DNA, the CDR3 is TGTGCCAGCAGACAGCGGGGGACAGGGGAAGAGACCCAGTACTTC. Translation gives CASRQRGTGEETQYF.

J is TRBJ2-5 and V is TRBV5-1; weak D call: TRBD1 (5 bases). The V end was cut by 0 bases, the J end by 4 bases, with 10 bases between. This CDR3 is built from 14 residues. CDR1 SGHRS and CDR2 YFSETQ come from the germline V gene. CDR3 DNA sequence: TGCGCCAGCAGCTTGGGACAGAATCTAGAGACCCAGTACTTC. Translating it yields CASSLGQNLETQYF.

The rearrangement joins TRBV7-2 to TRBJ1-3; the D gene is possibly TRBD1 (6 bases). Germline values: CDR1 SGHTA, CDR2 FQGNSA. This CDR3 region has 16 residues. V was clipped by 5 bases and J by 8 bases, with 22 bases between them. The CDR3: CASSPTGLQNLYTIYF. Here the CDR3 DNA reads TGTGCCAGCAGCCCGACAGGACTACAAAACCTTTACACCATATATTTT. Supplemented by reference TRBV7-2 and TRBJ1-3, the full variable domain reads GAGVSQSPSNKVTEKGKDVELRCDPISGHTALYWYRQSLGQGLEFLIYFQGNSAPDKSGLPSDRFSAERTGGSVSTLTIQRTQQEDSAVYLCASSPTGLQNLYTIYFGEGSWLTVV.

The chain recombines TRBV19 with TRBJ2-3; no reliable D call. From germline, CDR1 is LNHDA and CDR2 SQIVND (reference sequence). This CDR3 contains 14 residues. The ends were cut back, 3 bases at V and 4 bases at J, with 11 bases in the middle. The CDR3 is CASSMAKGPDTQYF. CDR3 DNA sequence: TGTGCCAGTAGTATGGCGAAGGGCCCAGATACGCAGTATTTT.

The CDR3 region has the DNA TGTGCCAGCCGGCAGAGCTCCTATAATTCACCCCTCCACTTT. Translated, it gives CASRQSSYNSPLHF. J is TRBJ1-6 and V is TRBV11-1; D is unclear. CDR3 size: 14 residues. Germline CDR1 and CDR2: SGHAT and FQDESV (reference sequence). The ends were cut back, 8 bases at V and 0 bases at J, with 8 bases in the middle.